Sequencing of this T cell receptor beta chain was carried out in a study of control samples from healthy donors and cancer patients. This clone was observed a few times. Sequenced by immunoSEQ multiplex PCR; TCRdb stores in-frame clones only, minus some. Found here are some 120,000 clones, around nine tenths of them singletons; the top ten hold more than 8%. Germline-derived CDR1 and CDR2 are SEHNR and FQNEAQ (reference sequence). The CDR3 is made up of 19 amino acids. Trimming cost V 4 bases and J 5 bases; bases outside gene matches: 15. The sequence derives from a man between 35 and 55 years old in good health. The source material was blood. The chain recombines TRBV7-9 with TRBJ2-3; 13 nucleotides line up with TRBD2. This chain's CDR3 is CASSSPGRTSGGAGDTQYF. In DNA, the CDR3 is TGTGCCAGCAGCTCCCCAGGGAGAACTAGCGGGGGGGCCGGAGATACGCAGTATTTT.